What follows are 28 T cell receptor beta chains derived from one specimen sequenced in a study of cytomegalovirus exposure and HLA in healthy donors. Vbeta (60) and Jbeta (13) primers were used in the PCR. Here immunoSEQ multiplex PCR was the method, and the copy in TCRdb shows in-frame clones only, minus some. The sample has 94,000 or so clones, 70% to 80% seen once. Sequences were obtained from PBMCs. The source of these receptors is a man between 60 and 75 years old in good health and CMV-seronegative.

The chain is built from TRBV28 and TRBJ1-4; D not certain. V was pared by 7 bases and J by 7 bases, with 19 bases between. The CDR3 runs to 15 residues. From germline, CDR1 is MDHEN and CDR2 SYDVKM. The CDR3 here is CASTTATLQSEKLFF. CDR3 nucleotides: TGTGCCAGCACCACCGCGACCCTACAGAGTGAAAAACTGTTTTTT.

There are a few counts of this clone. The CDR3 loop reads CASNAGQRTDTQYF. The CDR3 DNA is TGCGCCAGCAACGCGGGACAGCGCACAGATACGCAGTATTTT. J is TRBJ2-3 and V is TRBV5-1; perhaps TRBD1 as D (7 bases). CDR1 is SGHRS and CDR2 is YFSETQ in the germline V gene. The V and J ends lost 6 bases and 1 base respectively, with 12 bases between them. The CDR3 is 14 residues long.

This sequence joins TRBV30 and TRBJ1-2; a possible D gene is TRBD1 (6 bases). The CDR3 length is 12 residues. Per the germline V gene, CDR1 is GTSNPN and CDR2 is SVGIG (reference sequence). The V end lost 5 bases, the J end lost 8 bases, and 15 bases lay between the germline ends. The CDR3: CAWGRQVRGYTF. The CDR3 DNA reads TGTGCCTGGGGTCGACAGGTGAGAGGCTACACCTTC.

The chain uses TRBV6-1 and TRBJ2-7, with 7 bases aligning to TRBD2. The CDR3 consists of 17 residues. With 2 bases clipped from V and 0 bases from J, the junction kept 10 bases outside the gene matches. Germline V gene lookup returns CDR1 MNHNS and CDR2 SASEGT. The CDR3 DNA sequence: TGTGCCAGCAGTGAAAGACGGGCGGGAGCTTTCTCCTACGAGCAGTACTTC. Protein: CASSERRAGAFSYEQYF.

CDR3: CASRGRGREQYF. As DNA, the CDR3 is TGCGCCAGCAGGGGCAGGGGGCGCGAGCAGTACTTC. V usage is TRBV10-2 and J usage is TRBJ2-7; TRBD1 aligns across 8 bases. Germline CDR1 and CDR2: WSHSY and SAAADI. This CDR3 contains 12 residues. The J segment lost 6 bases and the V segment lost 6 bases, leaving 4 bases of the junction unmatched.

This clone was seen more than once but under ten times. The CDR3 DNA reads as TGTGCCTGGAGTGCAAGCACAGATACGCAGTATTTT. Translating gives CAWSASTDTQYF. The chain combines TRBV30 with TRBJ2-3; the D is unclear. CDR3 size: 12 residues. The V and J ends lost 1 base and 0 bases respectively, with 2 bases between them. In germline, CDR1 is GTSNPN, CDR2 SVGIG (reference sequence). Filled out from reference TRBV30 and TRBJ2-3, the complete variable domain reads SQTIHQWPATLVQPVGSPLSLECTVEGTSNPNLYWYRQAAGRGLQLLFYSVGIGQISSEVPQNLSASRPQDRQFILSSKKLLLSDSGFYLCAWSASTDTQYFGPGTRLTVL.

V gene TRBV5-1 combines with J gene TRBJ1-4; D not resolved. The V gene lost 0 bases and the J gene lost 3 bases, with 6 bases spanning the gap. The CDR3 length is 14 residues. CDR1 and CDR2 from the germline V gene are SGHRS and YFSETQ. CDR3 sequence: CASSLVASNEKLFF. In DNA, the CDR3 is TGCGCCAGCAGCTTGGTTGCGTCTAATGAAAAACTGTTTTTT.

The rearrangement links TRBV5-6 to TRBJ1-1; 7 bases are shared with TRBD1. From germline, CDR1 is SGHDT and CDR2 YYEEEE. The junction had 5 bases not matched to a gene; V was cut back by 2 bases and J by 4 bases. This CDR3 region has 14 residues. The CDR3 loop reads CASSFTGAGTEAFF. DNA for the CDR3: TGTGCCAGCAGCTTTACAGGGGCGGGCACTGAAGCTTTCTTT.

V usage is TRBV9 and J usage is TRBJ2-5, with TRBD2 identical over 7 bases. V gave up 3 bases and J gave up 6 bases; unmatched junction bases: 14. CDR1 is SGDLS, CDR2 YYNGEE, per germline. This CDR3 spans 16 amino acids. CDR3: CASSASTSPGHKTQYF. CDR3 in DNA: TGTGCCAGCAGCGCCTCGACTAGCCCGGGGCATAAGACCCAGTACTTC.

This clone occurred a few times. This chain uses TRBV7-6 with TRBJ1-1, with D hard to call. CDR1 and CDR2 (germline): SGHVS, FNYEAQ. The CDR3 extends over 14 amino acids. V was pared by 4 bases and J by 0 bases, with 9 bases between. CDR3 DNA sequence: TGTGCCAGCAGCTCAGGACTAGTGAACACTGAAGCTTTCTTT. It yields the protein CASSSGLVNTEAFF.

The count of this clone is one. The chain carries TRBV10-3 and TRBJ1-5, with a possible D match to TRBD1 (6 bases). Germline V gene lookup returns CDR1 ENHRY and CDR2 SYGVKD. This CDR3 has 13 amino acids. The V gene lost 6 bases and the J gene lost 7 bases, with 13 bases spanning the gap. The CDR3 nucleotides are TGTGCCATCAGAGAGGGGGAGGGACAGCCCCAGCATTTT. Translated: CAIREGEGQPQHF.

This clone was recorded only once. The V gene is TRBV28, the J gene TRBJ1-1; no reliable D call. Trimming cost V 2 bases and J 1 base, with 8 bases left between them. Germline loops: CDR1 MDHEN, CDR2 SYDVKM. This CDR3 contains 14 residues. In nucleotides, the CDR3 is TGTGCCAGCAGTTTAGAAGGAGGGAACACTGAAGCTTTCTTT. Protein product: CASSLEGGNTEAFF.

The V gene is TRBV6-1, the J gene TRBJ2-7, with TRBD1 matching 8 bases. CDR1 is MNHNS, CDR2 SASEGT, per germline. This CDR3 contains 15 residues. The J segment lost 0 bases and the V segment lost 6 bases, leaving 7 bases of the junction unmatched. The CDR3 DNA reads TGTGCCAGCAGGGTCGGGACAGGAGGCTCCTACGAGCAGTACTTC. This gives the protein CASRVGTGGSYEQYF.

The gene calls are TRBV6-1 and TRBJ1-5; 8 positions agree with TRBD1. The J segment lost 1 base and the V segment lost 5 bases, leaving 4 bases of the junction unmatched. Germline V gene sequence: CDR1 MNHNS, CDR2 SASEGT. CDR3 size: 15 residues. The CDR3 DNA reads as TGTGCCAGCAGTAGGACAGGGAAAAGCAATCAGCCCCAGCATTTT. Its translation: CASSRTGKSNQPQHF.

The gene calls are TRBV6-5 and TRBJ2-2, with a possible D match to TRBD2 (5 bases). Germline lookup yields CDR1 MNHEY and CDR2 SVGAGI. The CDR3 length is 12 residues. The germline V and J ends were trimmed by 8 bases and 1 base, with 5 bases remaining between them. For the CDR3, the DNA is TGTGCCAGCCGGGGGAACACCGGGGAGCTGTTTTTT. It translates to CASRGNTGELFF.

This sequence joins TRBV28 and TRBJ2-4; 7 positions match TRBD2. The CDR3 extends over 15 amino acids. Germline V gene data show CDR1 as MDHEN and CDR2 as SYDVKM. V gave up 5 bases and J gave up 0 bases; unmatched junction bases: 4. In DNA form, the CDR3 reads TGTGCCAGCAGTCAGGGCGGGGGAGCCAAAAACATTCAGTACTTC. This translates into CASSQGGGAKNIQYF.

The chain is built from TRBV29-1 and TRBJ2-7; 8 bases line up with TRBD2. Per germline, CDR1 SQVTM and CDR2 ANQGSEA. With 1 base clipped from V and 7 bases from J, the junction kept 6 bases outside the gene matches. The CDR3 is 13 amino acids. CDR3: CSVEGLAGWEQYF. The CDR3, as DNA: TGCAGCGTTGAAGGGCTAGCGGGTTGGGAGCAGTACTTC.

This sequence joins TRBV11-2 and TRBJ1-4, with TRBD1 matching 7 bases. The trim removed 1 base at V and 4 bases at J, leaving 9 bases unmatched. Germline CDR1 and CDR2: SGHAT and FQNNGV. The CDR3 runs to 17 residues. Here the CDR3 DNA reads TGTGCCAGCAGCTTAGGTTGGACAGGACGAGATAATGAAAAACTGTTTTTT. Translating it yields CASSLGWTGRDNEKLFF.

The rearrangement uses TRBV4-1 and TRBJ1-2; 10 nucleotides line up with TRBD1. CDR1 is MGHRA, CDR2 YSYEKL, per germline. The CDR3 extends over 15 amino acids. V was pared by 1 base and J by 3 bases, with 2 bases of the junction left unmatched. In DNA, the CDR3 is TGCGCCAGCAGCCAAGGACAGGGGGCTTACTATGGCTACACCTTC. It encodes CASSQGQGAYYGYTF.

The chain recombines TRBV7-9 with TRBJ1-5; 8 bases match TRBD1. CDR1 SEHNR and CDR2 FQNEAQ come from the germline V gene (reference sequence). Losses at the gene ends were 0 bases for V and 0 bases for J; bases not matched to a gene: 4. The CDR3 consists of 17 residues. The CDR3 region has the DNA TGTGCCAGCAGCTTAGCGCCCAGGGGGCTTAGCAATCAGCCCCAGCATTTT. This gives the protein CASSLAPRGLSNQPQHF.

The CDR3 protein is CASTRGQGAYEQYF. In DNA, the CDR3 is TGTGCCAGTACCCGCGGGCAGGGGGCGTACGAGCAGTACTTC. V gene TRBV19 combines with J gene TRBJ2-7; 8 nucleotides line up with TRBD1. Germline CDR1 is LNHDA and CDR2 is SQIVND (reference sequence). The length of the CDR3 is 14 residues. V trimming: 7 bases; J trimming: 4 bases; junction bases outside the gene matches: 9.

This chain uses TRBV27 with TRBJ2-2; D possibly corresponds to TRBD1 (5 bases). The length of the CDR3 is 13 residues. V was clipped by 6 bases and J by 6 bases, with 11 bases between them. The V gene's germline CDR1 is MNHEY and CDR2 SMNVEV (reference sequence). CDR3 amino acids: CASRGPGPGELFF. CDR3 DNA sequence: TGTGCCAGCAGGGGGCCCGGTCCCGGGGAGCTGTTTTTT.

This sequence joins TRBV27 and TRBJ1-5; 7 bases fit TRBD1. The V gene end was trimmed by 5 bases and the J gene end by 4 bases; junction bases not matched to a gene: 8. CDR3 length: 15 residues. CDR1 and CDR2 (germline): MNHEY, SMNVEV (reference sequence). The CDR3 DNA sequence: TGTGCCAGCAGTCTTCAAGGACAGGCTAATCAGCCCCAGCATTTT. Translation gives CASSLQGQANQPQHF.

This sequence joins TRBV2 and TRBJ2-1, with 7 bases lining up with TRBD2. This CDR3 contains 15 residues. The trim removed 5 bases at V and 8 bases at J, leaving 12 bases unmatched. The V gene's germline CDR1 is SNHLY and CDR2 FYNNEI. DNA for the CDR3: TGTGCCAGCAGTCCAAGACTAGCCGGCGGGGATGAGCAGTTCTTC. It translates to CASSPRLAGGDEQFF. The full variable domain, with the rest looked up from reference TRBV2 and TRBJ2-1, is EPEVTQTPSHQVTQMGQEVILRCVPISNHLYFYWYRQILGQKVEFLVSFYNNEISEKSEIFDDQFSVERPDGSNFTLKIRSTKLEDSAMYFCASSPRLAGGDEQFFGPGTRLTVL.

The V and J genes are TRBV19 and TRBJ1-2, with 9 bases that match TRBD1. CDR1 LNHDA and CDR2 SQIVND come from the germline V gene (reference sequence). The length of the CDR3 is 14 residues. V was pared by 7 bases and J by 5 bases, with 8 bases of the junction left unmatched. CDR3: CASNHAGQGYGYTF. CDR3 nucleotides: TGTGCCAGTAATCATGCGGGACAGGGTTATGGCTACACCTTC.

J is TRBJ2-1 and V is TRBV5-6; D is possibly TRBD2 (5 bases). The V gene lost 1 base and the J gene lost 6 bases, with 14 bases spanning the gap. This CDR3 is built from 15 residues. Germline lookup yields CDR1 SGHDT and CDR2 YYEEEE. The CDR3 DNA follows: TGTGCCAGCAGCTTGTTGCTGACTACCGGCAATGAGCAGTTCTTC. It yields the protein CASSLLLTTGNEQFF.

The chain has TRBV19 and TRBJ1-2, with TRBD1 as a possible D gene (5 bases). The CDR3 is made up of 11 amino acids. The germline CDR1 and CDR2 sequences are LNHDA and SQIVND (reference sequence). V lost 5 bases to trimming and J lost 8 bases, with 9 bases between them. CDR3 loop: CASSWQGGYTF. The CDR3 DNA follows: TGTGCCAGTAGTTGGCAGGGCGGCTACACCTTC.

This chain links TRBV2 with TRBJ2-3, with 12 bases aligning to TRBD2. V shed 7 bases and J 8 bases; nucleotides not matched to a gene: 4. The CDR3 extends over 13 amino acids. The germline V gene encodes CDR1 SNHLY and CDR2 FYNNEI. The CDR3 loop reads CASTLAGGGTQYF. In DNA form, the CDR3 reads TGTGCCAGCACCCTAGCGGGAGGGGGTACGCAGTATTTT. Full variable domain (remainder filled in from reference TRBV2 and TRBJ2-3): EPEVTQTPSHQVTQMGQEVILRCVPISNHLYFYWYRQILGQKVEFLVSFYNNEISEKSEIFDDQFSVERPDGSNFTLKIRSTKLEDSAMYFCASTLAGGGTQYFGPGTRLTVL.